This TCR beta chain comes out of a study of identical twins. Notes on the study in general: Instead of following the same donors, the conclusions were based on cross-sectional statistical analysis. For zero-insertion analyses, partial confounding could come from invariant MAIT and iNKT cells. Abundant cord blood beta clonotypes carried fewer insertions; memory repertoires showed none.

Each cDNA held unique molecular identifiers, and template switching gave it a universal primer site. From the 5' RACE reads, TCRdb called clonotypes with MiXCR, one entry per CDR3 protein. The sample has about 1.7 million distinct CDR3 sequences; about 31% are singletons. Trimming took off 4 bases at V and 5 bases at J, with 15 bases between the two ends. CDR3 length: 14 residues. Germline CDR1 and CDR2: SGHRS and YFSETQ. Turning to this clonotype: The antigen remains undetermined.

This chain connects TRBV5-1 to TRBJ1-1; D is perhaps TRBD1 (5 bases). The receptor comes from a newborn girl in good health. Sequencing input: cord blood. This CDR3 reads CASSPEPGRTEAFF. CDR3 coding DNA: TGCGCCAGCAGCCCCGAGCCAGGGAGGACTGAAGCTTTCTTT.